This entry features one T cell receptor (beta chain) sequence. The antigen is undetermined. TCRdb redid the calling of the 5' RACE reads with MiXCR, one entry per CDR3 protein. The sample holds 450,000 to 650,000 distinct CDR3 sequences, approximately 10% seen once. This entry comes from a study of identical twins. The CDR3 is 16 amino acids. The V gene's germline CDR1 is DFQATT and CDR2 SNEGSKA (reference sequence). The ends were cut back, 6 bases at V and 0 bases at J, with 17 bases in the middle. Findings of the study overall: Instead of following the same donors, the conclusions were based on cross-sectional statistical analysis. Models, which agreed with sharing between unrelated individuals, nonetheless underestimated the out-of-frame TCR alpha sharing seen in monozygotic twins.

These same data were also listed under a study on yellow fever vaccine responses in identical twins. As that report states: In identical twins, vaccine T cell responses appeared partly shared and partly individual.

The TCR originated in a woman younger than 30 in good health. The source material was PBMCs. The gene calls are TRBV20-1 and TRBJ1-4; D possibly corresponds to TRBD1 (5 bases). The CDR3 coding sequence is TGCAGTGCCCCTCCAAGCGGGGGAGCAACTAATGAAAAACTGTTTTTT. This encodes CSAPPSGGATNEKLFF.